This T cell receptor beta chain was identified during a study of T cell repertoires in cytomegalovirus infection. General observations from the study: Cumulative public TCR beta family frequency identified carriers of CMV plus the relevant HLA.

This clonotype came up many times. Its cognate antigen is unknown. TCRdb re-derived calls from the reads in MiXCR, one entry per CDR3 protein. The table lists under 250,000 distinct CDR3 sequences, approximately 7% of them singletons. V lost 7 bases, J lost 4 bases, and 5 bases stayed unmatched. This CDR3 has 14 residues. CDR1 MNHNY and CDR2 SVGAGI come from the germline V gene (reference sequence). This sequence originates from a human donor in good health (CMV status not recorded). Some clones in this sample may be carry-over from other donors' samples. The chain uses TRBV6-6 and TRBJ2-3; 10 bases fit TRBD2. The specimen was PBMCs. The CDR3, as DNA: TGTGCCAGCACTAAAGCGGGGGGGCCAGATACGCAGTATTTT. It encodes CASTKAGGPDTQYF.